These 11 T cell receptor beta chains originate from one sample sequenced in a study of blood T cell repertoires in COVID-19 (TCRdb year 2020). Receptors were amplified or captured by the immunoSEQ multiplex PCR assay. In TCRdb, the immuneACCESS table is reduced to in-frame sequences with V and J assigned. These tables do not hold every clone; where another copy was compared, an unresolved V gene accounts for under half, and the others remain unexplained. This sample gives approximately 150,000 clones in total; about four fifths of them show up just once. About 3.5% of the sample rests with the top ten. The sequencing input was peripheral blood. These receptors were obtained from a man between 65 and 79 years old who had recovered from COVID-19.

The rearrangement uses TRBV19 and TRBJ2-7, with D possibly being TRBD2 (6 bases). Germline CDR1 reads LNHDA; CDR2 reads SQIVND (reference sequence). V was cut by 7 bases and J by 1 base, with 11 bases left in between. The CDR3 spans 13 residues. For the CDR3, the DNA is TGTGCCAGTAAGACCGCGGGGTCCTACGAGCAGTACTTC. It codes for CASKTAGSYEQYF. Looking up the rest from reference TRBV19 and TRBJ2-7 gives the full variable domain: DGGITQSPKYLFRKEGQNVTLSCEQNLNHDAMYWYRQDPGQGLRLIYYSQIVNDFQKGDIAEGYSVSREKKESFPLTVTSAQKNPTAFYLCASKTAGSYEQYFGPGTRLTVT.

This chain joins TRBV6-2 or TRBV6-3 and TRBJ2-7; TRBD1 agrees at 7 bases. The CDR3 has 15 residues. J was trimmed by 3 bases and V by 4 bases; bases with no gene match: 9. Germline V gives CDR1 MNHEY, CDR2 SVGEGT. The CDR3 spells CASSSLTGWGYEQYF. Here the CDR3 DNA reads TGTGCCAGCAGTTCCCTGACAGGGTGGGGCTACGAGCAGTACTTC.

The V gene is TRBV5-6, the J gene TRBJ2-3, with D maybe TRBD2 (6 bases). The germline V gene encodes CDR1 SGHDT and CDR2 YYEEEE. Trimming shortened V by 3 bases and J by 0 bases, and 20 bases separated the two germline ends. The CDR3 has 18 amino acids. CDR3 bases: TGTGCCAGCAGCTGGGGGAGGACGGTCGCCTCTAGCACAGATACGCAGTATTTT. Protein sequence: CASSWGRTVASSTDTQYF.

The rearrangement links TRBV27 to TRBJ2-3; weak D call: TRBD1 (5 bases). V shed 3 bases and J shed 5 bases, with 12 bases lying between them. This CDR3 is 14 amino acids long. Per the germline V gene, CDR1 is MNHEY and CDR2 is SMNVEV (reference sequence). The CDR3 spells CASSLAGPGDTQYF. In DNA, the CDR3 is TGTGCCAGCAGTTTGGCAGGGCCAGGAGATACGCAGTATTTT.

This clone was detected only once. CDR3 DNA sequence: TGTGCCAGCAGCTCCCGGGACAGAGATTATGGCTACACCTTC. Translated: CASSSRDRDYGYTF. The chain uses TRBV7-9 and TRBJ1-2; 7 positions match TRBD1. Germline values: CDR1 SEHNR, CDR2 FQNEAQ (reference sequence). The length of the CDR3 is 14 residues. V trimming: 4 bases; J trimming: 5 bases; junction bases outside the gene matches: 7.

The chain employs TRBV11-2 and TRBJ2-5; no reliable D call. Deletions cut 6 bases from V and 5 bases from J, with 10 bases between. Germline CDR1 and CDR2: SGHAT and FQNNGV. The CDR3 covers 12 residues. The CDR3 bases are TGTGCCAGCAGGCACGGTTTGGAGACCCAGTACTTC. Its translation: CASRHGLETQYF.

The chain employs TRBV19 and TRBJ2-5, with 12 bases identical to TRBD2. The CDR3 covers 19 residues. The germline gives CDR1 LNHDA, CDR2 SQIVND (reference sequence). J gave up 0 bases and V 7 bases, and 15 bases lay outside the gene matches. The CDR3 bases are TGTGCCAGTATGGGGCAACAACCGGGACTAGCGGGCTACCAAGAGACCCAGTACTTC. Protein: CASMGQQPGLAGYQETQYF.

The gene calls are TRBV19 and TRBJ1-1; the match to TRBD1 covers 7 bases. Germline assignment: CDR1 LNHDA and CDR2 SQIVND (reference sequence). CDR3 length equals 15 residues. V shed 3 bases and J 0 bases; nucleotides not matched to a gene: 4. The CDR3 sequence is CASSMTDRLNTEAFF. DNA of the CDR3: TGTGCCAGTAGTATGACGGACAGGTTGAACACTGAAGCTTTCTTT.

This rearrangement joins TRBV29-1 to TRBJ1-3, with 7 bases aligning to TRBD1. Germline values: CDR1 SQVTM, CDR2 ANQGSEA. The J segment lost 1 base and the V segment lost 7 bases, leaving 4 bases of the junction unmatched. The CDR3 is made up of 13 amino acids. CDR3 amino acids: CSAETGSGNTIYF. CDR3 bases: TGCAGCGCAGAGACAGGGTCTGGAAACACCATATATTTT.

CDR3 sequence (DNA): TGTGCCAGCAGTGAGGGACAGGGCCGAAGGGAGCTGTTTTTT. The encoded protein is CASSEGQGRRELFF. This chain connects TRBV25-1 to TRBJ2-2, with 9 bases identical to TRBD1. Trimming cost V 3 bases and J 9 bases; bases outside gene matches: 5. The CDR3 extends over 14 amino acids. CDR1 and CDR2 from the germline V gene are MGHDK and SYGVNS.

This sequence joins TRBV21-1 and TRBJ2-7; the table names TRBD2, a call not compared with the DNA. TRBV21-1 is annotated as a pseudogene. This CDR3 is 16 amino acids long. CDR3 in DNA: TGTGCCAGCCCAGGGGGGGCTAGCGGGAACTCCTACGAGCAGTACTTC. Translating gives CASPGGASGNSYEQYF.